The next 14 T cell receptor beta chains were all read from a single sample in a study of PD-L1 blockade in urothelial cancer. The protocol was immunoSEQ multiplex PCR, while the TCRdb copy is restricted to in-frame clones and leaves out a portion. Among tens of thousands of clones listed, about 90% were seen once. Noted time point: pretreatment peripheral blood. The sequences come from PBMCs, collected around atezolizumab (anti-PD-L1) treatment. These receptors were collected from a man between 60 and 70 years old with urothelial cancer.

The genes are TRBV11-3 and TRBJ1-1, with D possibly being TRBD1 (5 bases). The germline CDR1 and CDR2 sequences are SGHNT and YENEEA. The length of the CDR3 is 18 residues. The V end was cut by 1 base, the J end by 0 bases, with 18 bases between. The chain's CDR3 is CASSLVRRQQKMNTEAFF. The DNA for the CDR3 is TGTGCCAGCAGCTTAGTTCGAAGACAGCAGAAAATGAACACTGAAGCTTTCTTT.

This clone was observed a handful of times. J is TRBJ1-2 and V is TRBV2; D uncertain. Trimming stripped 7 bases from V and 8 bases from J, with 11 bases between. Germline CDR1 and CDR2: SNHLY and FYNNEI. The CDR3 loop spans 11 amino acids. CDR3 amino acids: CASMRAVGYTF. CDR3 sequence (DNA): TGTGCCAGCATGAGGGCAGTCGGCTACACCTTC. Combining the CDR3 with reference TRBV2 and TRBJ1-2 gives the whole variable domain EPEVTQTPSHQVTQMGQEVILRCVPISNHLYFYWYRQILGQKVEFLVSFYNNEISEKSEIFDDQFSVERPDGSNFTLKIRSTKLEDSAMYFCASMRAVGYTFGSGTRLTVV.

The chain couples TRBV18 to TRBJ2-5; 9 nucleotides align to TRBD1. CDR1 KGHSH and CDR2 LQKENI come from the germline V gene. This CDR3 has 16 residues. The junction had 10 bases not matched to a gene; V was cut back by 3 bases and J by 5 bases. The chain's CDR3 is CASSPGTGIIGETQYF. In DNA, the CDR3 is TGTGCCAGCTCACCCGGGACAGGGATAATTGGGGAGACCCAGTACTTC.

The gene calls are TRBV6-1 and TRBJ1-1, with a possible D match to TRBD1 (6 bases). Germline CDR1 and CDR2: MNHNS and SASEGT. Trimming stripped 6 bases from V and 0 bases from J, with 8 bases between. There are 13 residues in the CDR3. The CDR3 protein is CASRRTVNTEAFF. CDR3 DNA sequence: TGTGCCAGCAGGCGGACAGTGAACACTGAAGCTTTCTTT.

This clone has only one observation. The chain links TRBV6-6 to TRBJ2-7; no definite D call. Germline assignment: CDR1 MNHNY and CDR2 SVGAGI (reference sequence). The CDR3 is made up of 12 amino acids. Trimming stripped 2 bases from V and 5 bases from J, with 7 bases between. CDR3 bases: TGTGCCAGCAGTTACGCAAAGCACGAGCAGTACTTC. Protein: CASSYAKHEQYF.

J is TRBJ1-3 and V is TRBV30; D perhaps matches TRBD1 (5 bases). The V and J ends lost 4 bases and 0 bases respectively, with 25 bases between them. The CDR3 runs 19 residues. Germline-derived CDR1 and CDR2 are GTSNPN and SVGIG (reference sequence). The CDR3 DNA reads as TGTGCCTGGAACCTCGCCCCCGATGGGTTAGGACACTCTGGAAACACCATATATTTT. Translated: CAWNLAPDGLGHSGNTIYF.

This clone was counted a single time. V usage is TRBV11-1 and J usage is TRBJ1-2; TRBD1 might be the D (6 bases). The V gene lost 3 bases and the J gene lost 4 bases, with 18 bases spanning the gap. The germline V gene has CDR1 SGHAT and CDR2 FQDESV (reference sequence). The CDR3 is 16 residues long. The CDR3 loop reads CASSFGISTRGYGYTF. As DNA, the CDR3 is TGTGCCAGCAGCTTCGGGATTTCCACCAGGGGCTATGGCTACACCTTC. The complete variable domain, with remaining parts taken from reference TRBV11-1 and TRBJ1-2, reads EAEVAQSPRYKITEKSQAVAFWCDPISGHATLYWYRQILGQGPELLVQFQDESVVDDSQLPKDRFSAERLKGVDSTLKIQPAELGDSAMYLCASSFGISTRGYGYTFGSGTRLTVV.

J is TRBJ2-6 and V is TRBV27, with 8 bases matching TRBD1. This CDR3 has 17 residues. CDR1 and CDR2 (germline): MNHEY, SMNVEV (reference sequence). The V and J ends lost 2 bases and 0 bases, in that order; junction bases with no gene match: 3. CDR3 region: CASSLATGGSGANVLTF. The CDR3 DNA is TGTGCCAGCAGTTTAGCTACAGGGGGCTCTGGGGCCAACGTCCTGACTTTC.

The chain's CDR3 is CASSFTTDSSTGELFF. As DNA, the CDR3 is TGCGCCAGCAGCTTTACGACAGATTCTTCGACCGGGGAGCTGTTTTTT. V and J are TRBV5-1 and TRBJ2-2; weak D call: TRBD1 (5 bases). V gave up 2 bases and J gave up 5 bases, with 16 bases separating them. Germline CDR1 SGHRS, CDR2 YFSETQ. The CDR3 extends over 16 amino acids.

The chain employs TRBV7-2 and TRBJ2-5; D gene unclear. The CDR3 is 13 residues long. V lost 1 base and J lost 4, with 7 bases in between. Germline loops: CDR1 SGHTA, CDR2 FQGNSA. CDR3 sequence (DNA): TGTGCCAGCAGCTTAGGGCAGGCAGAGACCCAGTACTTC. Translated, it gives CASSLGQAETQYF.

The V call is TRBV11-3, the J call TRBJ2-1; 11 bases are a match to TRBD1. This CDR3 has 17 residues. The V segment lost 5 bases and the J segment 4 bases; nucleotides outside the gene matches: 10. CDR1 is SGHNT, CDR2 YENEEA, per germline. The CDR3 DNA follows: TGTGCCAGCAGCGACCCCGGGACAGGGGGGAGTTACAATGAGCAGTTCTTC. This codes for CASSDPGTGGSYNEQFF.

This chain's CDR3 is CASRDTGWNQPQHF. DNA for the CDR3: TGTGCCAGCAGGGACACAGGGTGGAATCAGCCCCAGCATTTT. The chain carries TRBV2 and TRBJ1-5, with D perhaps matching TRBD1 (6 bases). This CDR3 spans 14 amino acids. Trimming shortened V by 6 bases and J by 4 bases, and 13 bases separated the two germline ends. Germline assignment: CDR1 SNHLY and CDR2 FYNNEI.

This chain connects TRBV30 to TRBJ1-3; 7 bases fit TRBD1. Per germline, CDR1 GTSNPN and CDR2 SVGIG (reference sequence). With 1 base clipped from V and 4 bases from J, the junction kept 4 bases outside the gene matches. The CDR3 has 14 residues. CDR3 sequence: CAWSDRGGGNTIYF. The CDR3 bases are TGTGCCTGGAGTGACAGGGGAGGAGGAAACACCATATATTTT.

In its sample, this clone was seen a few times. This chain uses TRBV19 with TRBJ1-5, with 7 positions matching TRBD1. Trimming removed 7 bases from V and 4 bases from J; junction bases left unmatched: 7. Germline CDR1 LNHDA, CDR2 SQIVND (reference sequence). The CDR3 runs to 14 residues. The CDR3 sequence is CASTRTQGNQPQHF. The CDR3, as DNA: TGTGCCAGTACCAGAACACAGGGGAATCAGCCCCAGCATTTT.